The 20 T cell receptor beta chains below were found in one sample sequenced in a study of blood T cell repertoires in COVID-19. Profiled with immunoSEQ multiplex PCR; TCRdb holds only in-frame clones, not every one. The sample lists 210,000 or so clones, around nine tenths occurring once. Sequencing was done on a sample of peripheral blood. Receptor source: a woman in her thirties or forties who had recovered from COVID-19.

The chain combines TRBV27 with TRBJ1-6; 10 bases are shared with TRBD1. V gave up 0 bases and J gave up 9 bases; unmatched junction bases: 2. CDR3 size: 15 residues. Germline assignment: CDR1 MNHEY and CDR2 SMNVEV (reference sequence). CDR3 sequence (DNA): TGTGCCAGCAGTTTATCGGGACAGGGGCGTTCACCCCTCCACTTT. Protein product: CASSLSGQGRSPLHF.

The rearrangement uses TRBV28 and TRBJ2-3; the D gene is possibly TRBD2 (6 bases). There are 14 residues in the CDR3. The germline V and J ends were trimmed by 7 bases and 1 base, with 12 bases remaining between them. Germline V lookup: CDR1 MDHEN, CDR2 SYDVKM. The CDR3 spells CASTTGDRTDTQYF. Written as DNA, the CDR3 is TGTGCCAGCACCACGGGGGACCGCACAGATACGCAGTATTTT.

CDR3 protein: CSASRASGLTDTQYF. The CDR3 DNA reads as TGCAGTGCTAGTAGGGCTAGCGGGCTCACAGATACGCAGTATTTT. The chain joins TRBV20-1 to TRBJ2-3, with 8 bases aligning to TRBD2. J lost 2 bases, V lost 3 bases, and 7 bases had no gene match. This CDR3 is 15 amino acids long. Germline lookup yields CDR1 DFQATT and CDR2 SNEGSKA (reference sequence).

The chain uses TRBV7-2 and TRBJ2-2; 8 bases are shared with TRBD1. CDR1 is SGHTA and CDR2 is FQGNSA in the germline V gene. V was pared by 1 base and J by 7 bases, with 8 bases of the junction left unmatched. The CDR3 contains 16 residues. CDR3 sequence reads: CASSLGQGRRGGELFF. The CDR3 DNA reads TGTGCCAGCAGCTTAGGACAGGGGCGGCGAGGCGGGGAGCTGTTTTTT.

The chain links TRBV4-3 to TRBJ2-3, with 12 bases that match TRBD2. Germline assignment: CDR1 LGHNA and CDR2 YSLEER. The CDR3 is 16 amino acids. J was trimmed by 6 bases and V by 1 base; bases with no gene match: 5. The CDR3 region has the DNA TGCGCCAGCAGCCAAGTTTTGACTAGCGGGAGCGATACGCAGTATTTT. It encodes CASSQVLTSGSDTQYF.

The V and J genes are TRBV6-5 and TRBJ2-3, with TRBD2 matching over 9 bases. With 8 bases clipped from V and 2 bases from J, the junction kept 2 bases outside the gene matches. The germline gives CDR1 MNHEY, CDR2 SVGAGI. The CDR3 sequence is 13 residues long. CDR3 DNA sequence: TGTGCCAGCCGGGGACTAGCCACAGATACGCAGTATTTT. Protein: CASRGLATDTQYF.

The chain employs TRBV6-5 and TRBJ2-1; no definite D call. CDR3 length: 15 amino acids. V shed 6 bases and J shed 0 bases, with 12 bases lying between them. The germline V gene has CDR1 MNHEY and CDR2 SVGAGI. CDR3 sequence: CASSLQPSSYNEQFF. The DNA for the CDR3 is TGTGCCAGCAGCCTACAGCCCAGCTCCTACAATGAGCAGTTCTTC.

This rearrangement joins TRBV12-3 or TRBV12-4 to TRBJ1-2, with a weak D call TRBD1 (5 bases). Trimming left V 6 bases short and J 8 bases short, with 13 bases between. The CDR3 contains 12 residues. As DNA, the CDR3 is TGTGCCAGCAGCCAGGGCCGTCGGGGCTACACCTTC. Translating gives CASSQGRRGYTF.

The CDR3 DNA reads as TGTGCCATCAGTGAGTTAACTAGCAGGCCGTACAATGAGCAGTTCTTC. It codes for CAISELTSRPYNEQFF. The rearrangement links TRBV10-3 to TRBJ2-1, with D perhaps TRBD2 (6 bases). In germline, CDR1 is ENHRY, CDR2 SYGVKD. V was clipped by 1 base and J by 4 bases, with 14 bases between them. The CDR3 is 16 residues long.

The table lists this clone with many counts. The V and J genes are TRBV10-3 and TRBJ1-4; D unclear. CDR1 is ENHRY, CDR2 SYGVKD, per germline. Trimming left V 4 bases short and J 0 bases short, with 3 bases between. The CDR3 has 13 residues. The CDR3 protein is CAISASTNEKLFF. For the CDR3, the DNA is TGTGCCATCAGTGCCTCAACTAATGAAAAACTGTTTTTT.

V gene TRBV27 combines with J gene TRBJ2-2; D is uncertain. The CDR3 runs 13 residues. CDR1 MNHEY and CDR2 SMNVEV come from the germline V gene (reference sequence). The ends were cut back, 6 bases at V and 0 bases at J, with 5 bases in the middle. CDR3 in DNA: TGTGCCAGCAGGCGCCCGAACACCGGGGAGCTGTTTTTT. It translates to CASRRPNTGELFF.

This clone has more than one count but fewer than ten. The CDR3 DNA reads as TGTGCCAGCAGTGAGTCGGGGAGTACGAATGAGCAGTTCTTC. Encoded protein: CASSESGSTNEQFF. The rearrangement uses TRBV2 and TRBJ2-1; D might be TRBD2 (5 bases). There are 14 residues in the CDR3. Germline V CDR1 and CDR2: SNHLY, FYNNEI. Trimming left V 3 bases short and J 7 bases short, with 13 bases between.

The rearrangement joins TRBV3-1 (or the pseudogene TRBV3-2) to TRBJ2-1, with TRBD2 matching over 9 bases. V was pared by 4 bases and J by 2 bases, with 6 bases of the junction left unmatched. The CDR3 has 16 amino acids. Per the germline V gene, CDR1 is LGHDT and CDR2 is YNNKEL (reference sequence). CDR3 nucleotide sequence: TGTGCCAGCAGCCCCCGGGCTAGCGGGACCTACAATGAGCAGTTCTTC. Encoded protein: CASSPRASGTYNEQFF.

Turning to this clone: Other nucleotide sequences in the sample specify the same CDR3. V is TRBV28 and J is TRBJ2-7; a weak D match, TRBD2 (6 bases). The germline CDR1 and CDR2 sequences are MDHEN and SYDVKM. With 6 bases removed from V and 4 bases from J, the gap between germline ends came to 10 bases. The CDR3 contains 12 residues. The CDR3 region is CASSLRGYEQYF. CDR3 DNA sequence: TGTGCCAGCAGCCTACGGGGGTACGAGCAGTACTTC.

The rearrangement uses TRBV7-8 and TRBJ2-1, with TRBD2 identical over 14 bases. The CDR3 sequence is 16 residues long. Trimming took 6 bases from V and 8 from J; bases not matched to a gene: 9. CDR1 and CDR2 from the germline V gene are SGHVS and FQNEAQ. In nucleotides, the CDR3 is TGTGCCAGCAGTTCCGGGACTAGCGGGAGTTTTTATGAGCAGTTCTTC. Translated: CASSSGTSGSFYEQFF.

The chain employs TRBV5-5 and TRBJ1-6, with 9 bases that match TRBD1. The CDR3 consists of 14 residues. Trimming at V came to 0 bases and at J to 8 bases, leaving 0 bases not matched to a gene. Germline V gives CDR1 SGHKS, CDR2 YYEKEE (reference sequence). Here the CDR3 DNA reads TGTGCCAGCAGCTTGGGACAGGGGGATTCACCCCTCCACTTT. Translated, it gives CASSLGQGDSPLHF.

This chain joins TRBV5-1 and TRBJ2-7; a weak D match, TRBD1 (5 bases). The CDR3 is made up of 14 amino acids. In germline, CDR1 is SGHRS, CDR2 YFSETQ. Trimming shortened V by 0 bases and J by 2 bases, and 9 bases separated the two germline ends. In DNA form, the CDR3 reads TGCGCCAGCAGCTTGGGGGGCGCCCCCTACGAGCAGTACTTC. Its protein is CASSLGGAPYEQYF.

The CDR3 nucleotides read TGCGCCAGCAGCTTGGGTGGGACAGGGAACACTGAAGCTTTCTTT. Amino acid sequence: CASSLGGTGNTEAFF. V gene TRBV5-1 combines with J gene TRBJ1-1; 8 nucleotides align to TRBD1. The CDR3 is 15 residues long. V shed 0 bases and J 1 base; nucleotides not matched to a gene: 2. CDR1 and CDR2 from the germline V gene are SGHRS and YFSETQ.

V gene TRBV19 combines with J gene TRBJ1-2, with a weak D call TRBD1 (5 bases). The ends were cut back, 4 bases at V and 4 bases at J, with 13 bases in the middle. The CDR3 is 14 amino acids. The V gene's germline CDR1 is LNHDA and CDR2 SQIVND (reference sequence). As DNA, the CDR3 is TGTGCCAGTAGTAATGCAGGGTCGTCCTATGGCTACACCTTC. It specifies CASSNAGSSYGYTF.

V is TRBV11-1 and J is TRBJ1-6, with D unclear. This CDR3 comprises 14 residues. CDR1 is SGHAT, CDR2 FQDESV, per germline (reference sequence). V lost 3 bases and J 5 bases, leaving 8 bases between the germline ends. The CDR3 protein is CASSLRVNNSPLHF. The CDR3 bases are TGTGCCAGCAGCTTGAGGGTGAATAATTCACCCCTCCACTTT.